This record looks at one TCR beta chain sequence and its context. Its antigen remains unidentified. Per-base quality was not reported, and no clone a single base away is much larger than it. The germline V gene encodes CDR1 LNHNV and CDR2 YYDKDF (reference sequence). Inclusive of the bounding cysteine and phenylalanine, the CDR3 is 15 residues long. CDR3 DNA is the only sequence kept; it has 45 bases, read in frame from the first base. V and J lose 0 bases and 3 bases, and a span of 9 bases separates them. The sample is drawn from a study of T cells in lung cancer brain metastases (dated by TCRdb to the late 2010s). Context from the whole study: About 85% of the roughly 20 patients had a history of tobacco use, with a median of about 38 pack-years. Nine tenths of the roughly 20 patients received no interval therapy between primary and metastasis resection. The primary and brain metastasis specimens were acquired a median of about 300 days apart. In this study, the TCR beta CDR3 repertoires of fully resected primary non-small cell lung cancers were compared with those of paired brain metastases. The cohort included some 20 patients who provided about 40 specimens, with each patient contributing one primary lung lesion and one brain metastasis. A median age at first diagnosis of about 60 years was recorded for the patients, of whom 9 were male and some 12 were female. Primary and metastatic specimens both had an average DNA integrity number of approximately 3.9, with no significant difference between the two sites.

Patients had resection either for delayed recurrence of a solitary brain metastasis or for synchronous oligometastatic disease. To avoid including cancers other than NSCLC, any patient with a history of multiple malignancies was excluded. Using marked H&E slides as a guide, tumor areas were macrodissected from several unstained roughly 9.3 um sections that had been deparaffinized. All specimens were formalin-fixed and paraffin-embedded (FFPE). The AllPrep DNA/RNA FFPE Kit was used to extract genomic DNA. The full study reports these points: DNA fragmentation in FFPE samples may have prevented retrieval of the complete infiltrating T cell repertoire. A significantly larger repertoire fraction was made up by the ten most abundant clones in brain metastases than in primaries, which was suggestive of clonal expansion. Effects of preoperative corticosteroids on T cell infiltration in brain metastases could not be controlled. Compared with their paired primaries, brain metastases had significantly fewer unique productive clones (median about 1,500 versus 4,500). Most clones were lesion-specific, with limited overlap between paired lesions (mean Morisita index roughly 0.25).

Each sample received between roughly 2.24 and 5.5 ug of genomic DNA as input, and paired samples received equal DNA input. TCR beta libraries were built with the immunoSEQ hsTCRbeta Kit using multiplexed V and J gene primers in two PCR steps. Pooled libraries with positive and negative controls were sequenced on an Illumina MiSeq using a 100-cycle paired-end protocol. In the source study's methods: The immunoSEQ vendor processed the raw data into normalized, annotated TCR beta repertoire reports. Richness was defined as unique clones by nucleotide sequence, and total richness was extrapolated with the iChao1 and Efron-Thisted estimators. Paired lesions were characterized and compared using Pielou's evenness, Simpson's index, top-ten clone proportional abundance, and the Morisita overlap index. TCRdb obtained this table from immuneACCESS and retained in-frame rearrangements with V and J assigned. These tables miss some clones; where compared with another copy, unresolved V genes account for less than half of the shortfall, and the remainder is unexplained. V and J calls and clone size are copied from that table; D and trimming were computed from the DNA. In all, the sample holds some 3,000 clones, and roughly 90% of those were seen once. The ten largest clonotypes hold 4.4% of the sample.

Sequencing was done on a sample of tumor tissue from the primary lung tumor. The cell subset or site label on this specimen signifies: primary lung cancer lesion. This TCR was sampled from a woman in her forties or fifties with non-small cell lung cancer. The rearrangement joined TRBV15 to TRBJ2-1; a weak D assignment points to TRBD2 (6 bases agree). In nucleotide form, the sequence is TGTGCCACCAGCAGAGATGAGGAGGGCTACAATGAGCAGTTCTTC. The resulting protein is CATSRDEEGYNEQFF.